Listed below are T cell receptor beta chains from one sample, sequenced in a study of beta chain features in type 1 diabetes. Generated by immunoSEQ multiplex PCR, the TCRdb table keeps only in-frame clones and is missing some. There are about 230,000 clones in the sample; about a sixth occur only once, and less than 0.09% lies in the top ten. The sequencing input was naive CD4+ T cells from blood. The receptors derive from a man younger than 45 with type 1 diabetes. The CDR3 runs from the conserved cysteine through the conserved F or W. The D gene is left open where the match is weak. Clone sizes are given selectively: once, few, many, or a class where the clone is expanded.

>TRBV5-4|NA|TRBJ1-1|NA
TGTGCCAGCAGCTTGGTGGCAGACCACACTGAAGCTTTCTTT
CASSLVADHTEAFF
>TRBV7-9|TRBD1|TRBJ2-4|few
TGTGCCAGCAGCCCCGGACAGGGGTCTGTGTGGGTAAACATTCAGTACTTC
CASSPGQGSVWVNIQYF
>TRBV30|NA|TRBJ1-2|NA
TGTGCCTGGACAACCACAGGGTTAGGTGGCTACACCTTC
CAWTTTGLGGYTF
>TRBV7-9|NA|TRBJ1-1|NA
TGTGCCAGCAGCTTAGAAAGGGGGTTGGACACTGAAGCTTTCTTT
CASSLERGLDTEAFF
>TRBV29-1|NA|TRBJ1-1|NA
TGCAGCGTTGAAACCGGGAACACTGAAGCTTTCTTT
CSVETGNTEAFF
>TRBV30|NA|TRBJ2-3|few
TGTGCCTGGAGTGTACGAGACGTAGGCACAGATACGCAGTATTTT
CAWSVRDVGTDTQYF
>TRBV5-1|NA|TRBJ2-5|few
TGCGCCAGCAGCAGAGCCGATCAAGAGACCCAGTACTTC
CASSRADQETQYF
>TRBV2|NA|TRBJ2-1|NA
TGTGCCAGCAGTGAAGCGTGGCCAGACAGTTTCTCCTACAATGAGCAGTTCTTC
CASSEAWPDSFSYNEQFF
>TRBV30|TRBD2|TRBJ2-1|NA
TGTGCCTGGAGTGGGGGACTAGCGGAGGGAGAGCAGTTCTTC
CAWSGGLAEGEQFF
>TRBV29-1|NA|TRBJ2-2|NA
TGCAGCGCCGGGACAGGGAGGCGCGGACTAGCGGCTTCGAGGACCGGGGAGCTGTTTTTT
CSAGTGRRGLAASRTGELFF
>TRBV9|NA|TRBJ2-6|few
TGTGCCAGCAGCGGGGGCAGCCGTCGAGAAGGTGGGGCCAACGTCCTGACTTTC
CASSGGSRREGGANVLTF
>TRBV11-2|TRBD1|TRBJ1-1|few
TGTGCCAGCAGCTTGACAGGGTATCTGAACACTGAAGCTTTCTTT
CASSLTGYLNTEAFF
>TRBV7-9|NA|TRBJ1-4|NA
TGTGCCAGCAGCGTCGGGACCGCCGACGTTGAAAAACTGTTTTTT
CASSVGTADVEKLFF
>TRBV25-1|NA|TRBJ2-1|few
TGTGCCAGCAGTGAAGGGAGCGGATACAATGAGCAGTTCTTC
CASSEGSGYNEQFF
>TRBV15|NA|TRBJ2-5|NA
TGTGCCACCAGCAGAGGACAGCTAGAACCGCAGACCCAGTACTTC
CATSRGQLEPQTQYF
>TRBV15|TRBD2|TRBJ2-1|few
TGTGCCACCAGCAGCGGTCTAGCGGGAGGTGAAAATGAGCAGTTCTTC
CATSSGLAGGENEQFF
>TRBV29-1|TRBD2|TRBJ2-1|few
TGCAGCGTTTTCGGACTAGCGGAATACAATGAGCAGTTCTTC
CSVFGLAEYNEQFF
>TRBV11-1|TRBD2|TRBJ2-3|NA
TGTGCCAGCAGCTTAGGGACTAGAAGTCCCGCGCAGTATTTT
CASSLGTRSPAQYF
>TRBV27|NA|TRBJ2-1|NA
TGTGCCAGCAGTTTGTGGATAAGCTCCTACAATGAGCAGTTCTTC
CASSLWISSYNEQFF
>TRBV5-1|NA|TRBJ2-3|few
TGCGCCAGCAGCTTGATTTCAGATACGCAGTATTTT
CASSLISDTQYF
>TRBV29-1|TRBD2|TRBJ2-7|NA
TGCAGCGTTAGTGGCACTAGCGGGGGGTACGAGCAGTACTTC
CSVSGTSGGYEQYF
>TRBV9|TRBD2|TRBJ2-7|NA
TGTGCCAGCAGCGTAGGTCTAGCGGGTACAAGCTCCTACGAGCAGTACTTC
CASSVGLAGTSSYEQYF
>TRBV28|NA|TRBJ1-1|few
TGTGCCAGCAGTCCTCTTGGGTACTTTGAAGCTTTCTTT
CASSPLGYFEAFF
>TRBV29-1|NA|TRBJ1-5|NA
TGCAGTGTACTCGATAGCAATCAGCCCCAGCATTTT
CSVLDSNQPQHF
>TRBV28|TRBD2|TRBJ2-5|NA
TGTGCCAGCAGGGGGGGAGGACTAGCGGGAGGAGAGACCCAGTACTTC
CASRGGGLAGGETQYF
>TRBV5-4|NA|TRBJ1-1|NA
TGTGCCAGCACAAAAACAGGGAACACTGAAGCTTTCTTT
CASTKTGNTEAFF